One T cell receptor beta chain is described in this entry. This clone was picked up many times. Its antigen specificity is not known. No clone much larger than this one lies a single base away; base qualities are absent. The library was made by PCR. Sequenced using an Illumina HiSeq 4000. High-throughput sequencing was used to profile the CDR3 region of the TCR beta-chain in every patient. The original pipeline was this. Drawing on CDR3 differences between clinicopathological groups, the researchers built a classifier meant to tell apart patients with distant-metastatic papillary thyroid cancer. The Shannon index was used to measure repertoire diversity, and the Morisita-Horn index was used to measure how similar tumor and blood repertoires were. The public reads were run again by TCRdb, first through fastp at Q25 and then through MiXCR, and only productive beta chains were kept. What appears here as the V and J calls and clone size reflects TCRdb's work, not the paper's. In all, the sample holds around 13,000 clones, and about 12% of those were seen once. Jointly, the top ten make up less than 35% of the sample.

The sample is drawn from a study of metastatic and nonmetastatic thyroid tumors (dated by TCRdb to 2020 to 2022). In the study overall: The researchers compared repertoires between peripheral blood samples and tumor or nodule tissue samples from patients with malignant or benign thyroid disease. Points the paper makes about the study in general: TCR beta diversity was reported as significantly higher in malignant tumors than in benign nodules, in both blood and tumor samples.

No treatment had been received by any patient before thyroid surgery. The study retrospectively analysed patient clinical samples collected from the early 2010s to the late 2010s using T-cell receptor beta sequencing. Reading from cysteine to phenylalanine, the CDR3 counts 15 amino acids. The kept DNA is CDR3 alone, 45 bases in frame from the first base. Trimming accounts for 8 bases at V and 2 bases at J, while the number of junction bases matched to no gene is 7. Reading the germline V gene gives CDR1 ENHRY and CDR2 SYGVKD. The sample comprised blood. This chain joins TRBV10-3 to TRBJ2-7, and 12 bases in between align with TRBD2. The TCR was taken from a female donor with papillary thyroid cancer or a benign thyroid nodule (not recorded which). Some clones in this sample may be carry-over from other donors' samples. The CDR3 amino acid sequence is: CAIGSGLAGPYEQYF. The nucleotide sequence is TGTGCCATCGGATCGGGACTAGCGGGTCCCTACGAGCAGTACTTC.